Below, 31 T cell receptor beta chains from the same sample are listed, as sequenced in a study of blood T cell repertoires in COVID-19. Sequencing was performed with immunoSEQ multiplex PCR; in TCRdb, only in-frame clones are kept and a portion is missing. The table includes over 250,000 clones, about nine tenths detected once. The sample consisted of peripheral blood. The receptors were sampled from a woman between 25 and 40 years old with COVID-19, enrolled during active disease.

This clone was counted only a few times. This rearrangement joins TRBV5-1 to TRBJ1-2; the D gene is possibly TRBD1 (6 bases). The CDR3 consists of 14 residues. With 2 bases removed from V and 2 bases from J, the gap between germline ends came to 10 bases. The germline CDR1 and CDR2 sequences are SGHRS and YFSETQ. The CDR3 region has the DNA TGCGCCAGCAGCTTCTCAGGGGAGAACTATGGCTACACCTTC. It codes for CASSFSGENYGYTF. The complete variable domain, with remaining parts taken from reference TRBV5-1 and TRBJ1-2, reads KAGVTQTPRYLIKTRGQQVTLSCSPISGHRSVSWYQQTPGQGLQFLFEYFSETQRNKGNFPGRFSGRQFSNSRSEMNVSTLELGDSALYLCASSFSGENYGYTFGSGTRLTVV.

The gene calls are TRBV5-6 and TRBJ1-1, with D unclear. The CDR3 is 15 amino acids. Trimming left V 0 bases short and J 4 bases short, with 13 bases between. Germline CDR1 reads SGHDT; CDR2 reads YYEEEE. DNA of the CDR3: TGTGCCAGCAGCTTGGATAGCGGACCGTTCACTGAAGCTTTCTTT. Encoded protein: CASSLDSGPFTEAFF.

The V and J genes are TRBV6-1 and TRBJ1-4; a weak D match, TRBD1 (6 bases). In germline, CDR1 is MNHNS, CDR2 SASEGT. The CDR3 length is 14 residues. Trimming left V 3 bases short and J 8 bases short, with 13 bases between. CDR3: CASSDSDSWEKLFF. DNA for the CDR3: TGTGCCAGCAGTGATTCGGACAGTTGGGAAAAACTGTTTTTT.

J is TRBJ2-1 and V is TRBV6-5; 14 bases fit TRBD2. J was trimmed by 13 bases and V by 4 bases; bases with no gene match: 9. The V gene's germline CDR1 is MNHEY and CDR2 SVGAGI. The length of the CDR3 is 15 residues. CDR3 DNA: TGTGCCAGCAGTTCCGGGACTAGCGGGAGCAATTTACAGTTCTTC. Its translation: CASSSGTSGSNLQFF.

CDR3 DNA: TGTGCCAGCAGTGTGGTCAGGGGGCTTGTTAGTGAAAAACTGTTTTTT. Translated, it gives CASSVVRGLVSEKLFF. The J gene is TRBJ1-4, the V gene TRBV2, with TRBD1 identical over 8 bases. The V segment lost 4 bases and the J segment 7 bases; nucleotides outside the gene matches: 11. The CDR3 has 16 residues. Germline V gene data show CDR1 as SNHLY and CDR2 as FYNNEI.

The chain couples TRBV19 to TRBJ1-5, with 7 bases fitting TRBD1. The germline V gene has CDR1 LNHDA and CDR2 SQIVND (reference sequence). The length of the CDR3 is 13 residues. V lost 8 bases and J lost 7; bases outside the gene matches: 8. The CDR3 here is CASEGQYTQPQHF. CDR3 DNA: TGTGCCAGTGAGGGACAGTACACCCAGCCCCAGCATTTT.

Here the CDR3 reads CASSMTSGSGNEQFF. CDR3 nucleotide sequence: TGTGCCAGTAGTATGACTAGCGGGAGTGGAAATGAGCAGTTCTTC. V usage is TRBV19 and J usage is TRBJ2-1; TRBD2 aligns across 12 bases. The CDR3 runs 15 residues. Germline V gene sequence: CDR1 LNHDA, CDR2 SQIVND (reference sequence). Trimming took 3 bases from V and 7 from J; bases not matched to a gene: 4.

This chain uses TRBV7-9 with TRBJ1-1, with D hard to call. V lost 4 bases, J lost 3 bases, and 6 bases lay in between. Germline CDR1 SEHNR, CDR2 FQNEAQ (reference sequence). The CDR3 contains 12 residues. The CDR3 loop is CASSSPYTEAFF. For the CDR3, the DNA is TGTGCCAGCAGCTCCCCTTACACTGAAGCTTTCTTT. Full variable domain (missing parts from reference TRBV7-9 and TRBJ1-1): DTGVSQNPRHKITKRGQNVTFRCDPISEHNRLYWYRQTLGQGPEFLTYFQNEAQLEKSRLLSDRFSAERPKGSFSTLEIQRTEQGDSAMYLCASSSPYTEAFFGQGTRLTVV.

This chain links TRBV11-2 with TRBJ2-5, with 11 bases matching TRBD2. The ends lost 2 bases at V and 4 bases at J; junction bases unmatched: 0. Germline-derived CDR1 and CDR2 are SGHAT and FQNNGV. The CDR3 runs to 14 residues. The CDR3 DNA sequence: TGTGCCAGCAGCTTACTAGCGGGAGGAGAGACCCAGTACTTC. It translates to CASSLLAGGETQYF.

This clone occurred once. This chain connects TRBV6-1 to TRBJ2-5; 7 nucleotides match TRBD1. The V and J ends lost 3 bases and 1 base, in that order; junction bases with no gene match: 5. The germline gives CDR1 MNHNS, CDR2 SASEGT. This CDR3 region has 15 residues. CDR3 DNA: TGTGCCAGCAGTGAGTCACAGGGGACCCAAGAGACCCAGTACTTC. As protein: CASSESQGTQETQYF.

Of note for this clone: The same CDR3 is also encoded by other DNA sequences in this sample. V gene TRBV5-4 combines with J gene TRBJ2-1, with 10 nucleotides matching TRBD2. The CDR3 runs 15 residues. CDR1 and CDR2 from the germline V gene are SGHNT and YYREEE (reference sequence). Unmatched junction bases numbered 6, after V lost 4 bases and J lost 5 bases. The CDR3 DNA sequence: TGTGCCAGCAGCCCGCGGACTAGCGGAAACAATGAGCAGTTCTTC. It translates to CASSPRTSGNNEQFF.

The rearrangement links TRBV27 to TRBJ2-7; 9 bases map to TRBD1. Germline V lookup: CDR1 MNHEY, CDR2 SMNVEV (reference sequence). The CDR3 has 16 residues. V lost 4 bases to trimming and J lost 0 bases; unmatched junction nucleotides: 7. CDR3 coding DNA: TGTGCCAGCAGTTCGAGGGTGACAGGGGGCTCCTACGAGCAGTACTTC. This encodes CASSSRVTGGSYEQYF.

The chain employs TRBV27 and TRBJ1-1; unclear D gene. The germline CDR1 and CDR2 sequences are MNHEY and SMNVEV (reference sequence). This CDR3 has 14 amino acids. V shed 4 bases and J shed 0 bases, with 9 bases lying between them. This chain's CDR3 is CASSSEGMNTEAFF. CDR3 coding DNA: TGTGCCAGCAGTTCGGAGGGTATGAACACTGAAGCTTTCTTT.

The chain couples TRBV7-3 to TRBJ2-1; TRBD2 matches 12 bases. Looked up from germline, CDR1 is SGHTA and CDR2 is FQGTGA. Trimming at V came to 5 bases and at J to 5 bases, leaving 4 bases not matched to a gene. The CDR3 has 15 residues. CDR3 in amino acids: CASSARLAGDNEQFF. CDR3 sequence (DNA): TGTGCCAGCAGCGCGCGACTAGCGGGAGACAATGAGCAGTTCTTC. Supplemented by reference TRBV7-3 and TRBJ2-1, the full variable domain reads GAGVSQTPSNKVTEKGKYVELRCDPISGHTALYWYRQSLGQGPEFLIYFQGTGAADDSGLPNDRFFAVRPEGSVSTLKIQRTERGDSAVYLCASSARLAGDNEQFFGPGTRLTVL.

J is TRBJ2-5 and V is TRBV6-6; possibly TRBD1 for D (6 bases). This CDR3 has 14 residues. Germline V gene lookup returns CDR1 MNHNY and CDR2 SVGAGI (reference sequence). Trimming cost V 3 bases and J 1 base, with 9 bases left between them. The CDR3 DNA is TGTGCCAGCAGTTATGGGGGCAGCCAAGAGACCCAGTACTTC. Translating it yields CASSYGGSQETQYF.

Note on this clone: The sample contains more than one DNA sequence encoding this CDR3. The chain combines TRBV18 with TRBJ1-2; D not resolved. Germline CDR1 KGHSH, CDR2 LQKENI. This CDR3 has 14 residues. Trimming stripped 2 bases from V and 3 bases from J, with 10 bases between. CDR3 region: CASSPGGKDYGYTF. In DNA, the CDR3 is TGTGCCAGCTCACCAGGAGGGAAGGACTATGGCTACACCTTC.

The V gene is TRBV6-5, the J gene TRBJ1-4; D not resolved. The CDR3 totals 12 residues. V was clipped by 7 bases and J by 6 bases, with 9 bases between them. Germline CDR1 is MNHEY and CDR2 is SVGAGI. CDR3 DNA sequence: TGTGCCAGCAATAGGAGGGATGAAAAACTGTTTTTT. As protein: CASNRRDEKLFF.

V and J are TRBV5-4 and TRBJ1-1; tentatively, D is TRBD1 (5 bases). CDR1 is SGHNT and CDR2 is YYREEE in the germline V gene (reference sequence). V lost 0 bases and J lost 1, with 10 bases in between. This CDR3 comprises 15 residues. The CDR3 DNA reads TGTGCCAGCAGCTTGGCCGCCCAGGGGAACACTGAAGCTTTCTTT. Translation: CASSLAAQGNTEAFF.

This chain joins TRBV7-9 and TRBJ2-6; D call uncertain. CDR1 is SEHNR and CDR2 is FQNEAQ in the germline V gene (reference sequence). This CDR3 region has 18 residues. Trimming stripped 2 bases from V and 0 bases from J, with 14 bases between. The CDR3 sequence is CASSLSETILSGANVLTF. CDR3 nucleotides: TGTGCCAGCAGCTTATCAGAAACCATCCTCTCTGGGGCCAACGTCCTGACTTTC.

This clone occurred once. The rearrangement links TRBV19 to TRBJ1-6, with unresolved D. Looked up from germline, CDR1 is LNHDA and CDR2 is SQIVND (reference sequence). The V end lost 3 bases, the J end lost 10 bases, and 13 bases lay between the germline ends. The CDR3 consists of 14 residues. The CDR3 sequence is CASSMGTGGSPLHF. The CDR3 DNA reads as TGTGCCAGTAGTATGGGCACCGGTGGGTCACCCCTCCACTTT.

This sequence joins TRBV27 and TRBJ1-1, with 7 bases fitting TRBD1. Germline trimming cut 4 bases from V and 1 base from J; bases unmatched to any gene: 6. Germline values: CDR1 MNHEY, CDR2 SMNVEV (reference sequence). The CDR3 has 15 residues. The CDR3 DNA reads TGTGCCAGCAGTTCCTGGGGACAGCCGAACACTGAAGCTTTCTTT. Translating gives CASSSWGQPNTEAFF.

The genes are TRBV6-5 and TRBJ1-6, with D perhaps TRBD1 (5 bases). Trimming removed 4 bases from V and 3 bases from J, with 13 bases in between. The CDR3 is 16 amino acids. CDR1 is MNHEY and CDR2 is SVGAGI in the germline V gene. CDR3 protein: CASSWVGVVYNSPLHF. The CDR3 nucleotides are TGTGCCAGCAGTTGGGTAGGGGTCGTCTATAATTCACCCCTCCACTTT.

The CDR3 reads CASSQGLAGELFF. The CDR3 DNA reads TGTGCCAGCAGCCAAGGACTAGCGGGGGAGCTGTTTTTT. This chain connects TRBV3-1 (or the pseudogene TRBV3-2) to TRBJ2-2; 8 bases match TRBD2. CDR3 length: 13 amino acids. From germline, CDR1 is LGHDT and CDR2 YNNKEL (reference sequence). The J segment lost 8 bases and the V segment lost 1 base, leaving 0 bases of the junction unmatched.

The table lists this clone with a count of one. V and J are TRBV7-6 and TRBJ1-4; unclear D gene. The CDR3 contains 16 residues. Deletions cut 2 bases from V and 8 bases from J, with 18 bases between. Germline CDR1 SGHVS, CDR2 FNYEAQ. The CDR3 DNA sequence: TGTGCCAGCAGCTTACCCCAGCGGGGTTTAGGGGAAAAACTGTTTTTT. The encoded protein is CASSLPQRGLGEKLFF.

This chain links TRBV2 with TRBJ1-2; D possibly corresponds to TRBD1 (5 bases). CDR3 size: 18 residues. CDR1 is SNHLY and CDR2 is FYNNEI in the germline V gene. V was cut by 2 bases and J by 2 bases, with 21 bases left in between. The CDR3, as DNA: TGTGCCAGCAGTGAATGGGCTGGCGGGGGGTCAAACAACTATGGCTACACCTTC. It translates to CASSEWAGGGSNNYGYTF.

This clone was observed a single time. CDR3 sequence: CSVPPPTGMNTEAFF. DNA of the CDR3: TGCAGCGTCCCCCCCCCGACAGGAATGAACACTGAAGCTTTCTTT. The chain has TRBV29-1 and TRBJ1-1, with D maybe TRBD1 (6 bases). Deletions cut 6 bases from V and 0 bases from J, with 17 bases between. The V gene's germline CDR1 is SQVTM and CDR2 ANQGSEA. The CDR3 runs to 15 residues.

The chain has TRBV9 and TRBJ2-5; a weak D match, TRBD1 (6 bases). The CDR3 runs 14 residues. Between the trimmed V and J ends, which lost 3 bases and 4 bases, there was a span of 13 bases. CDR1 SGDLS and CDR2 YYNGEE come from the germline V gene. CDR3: CASSAQGSGETQYF. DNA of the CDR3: TGTGCCAGCAGCGCTCAGGGGTCGGGAGAGACCCAGTACTTC.

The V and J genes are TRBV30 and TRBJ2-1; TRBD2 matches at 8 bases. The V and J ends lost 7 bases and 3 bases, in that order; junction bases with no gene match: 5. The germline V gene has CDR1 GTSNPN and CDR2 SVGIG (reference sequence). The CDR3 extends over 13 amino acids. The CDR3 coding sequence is TGTGCCTCCCGCAGCGGGAGCTACAATGAGCAGTTCTTC. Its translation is CASRSGSYNEQFF.

CDR3 sequence (DNA): TGTGCCAGCAGTTTATCTCAGGCGGGAGTCCCCCAAGAGACCCAGTACTTC. Encoded protein: CASSLSQAGVPQETQYF. The chain links TRBV27 to TRBJ2-5, with TRBD2 matching 7 bases. This CDR3 is 17 amino acids long. V shed 0 bases, J shed 1 base, and the junction held 8 bases outside the gene matches. Looked up from germline, CDR1 is MNHEY and CDR2 is SMNVEV (reference sequence).

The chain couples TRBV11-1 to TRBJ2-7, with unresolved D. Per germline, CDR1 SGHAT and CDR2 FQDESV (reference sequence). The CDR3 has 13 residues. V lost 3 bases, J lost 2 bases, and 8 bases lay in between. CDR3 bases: TGTGCCAGCAGCTTTAGTGGGCCCTACGAGCAGTACTTC. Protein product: CASSFSGPYEQYF.

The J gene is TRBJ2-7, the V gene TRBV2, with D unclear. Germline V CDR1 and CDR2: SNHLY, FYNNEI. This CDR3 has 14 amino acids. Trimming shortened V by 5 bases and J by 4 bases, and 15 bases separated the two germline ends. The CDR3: CASSWLGEPYEQYF. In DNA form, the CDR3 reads TGTGCCAGCAGTTGGTTAGGAGAACCTTACGAGCAGTACTTC.